This TCR beta chain appears in the sequencing data of a study of glioma-infiltrating T cells after dendritic cell vaccination (dated by TCRdb to the mid-2010s). Context from the whole study: A cohort of roughly 15 glioblastoma patients from Phase I and II dendritic cell vaccination trials was included, of whom 9 were newly diagnosed and 6 had recurrent disease. Patients received autologous tumor lysate-pulsed dendritic cell vaccination between about 2003 and 2013. Tumor-infiltrating lymphocyte content was quantified and tumor and blood repertoires were compared in dendritic cell-vaccinated glioblastoma patients by deep sequencing of TCR beta CDR3 regions. Survival after dendritic cell vaccination was correlated with TCR sequencing metrics, such as TIL content and the overlap between tumor and blood repertoires. Each patient was given three intradermal dendritic cell vaccine injections, spaced two weeks apart, in the arm below the axilla. The vaccine consisted of monocyte-derived dendritic cells cultured less than eight days with IL-4 and GM-CSF, then pulsed overnight with autologous tumor lysate.

Selection of patients required sufficient residual fresh-frozen tumor tissue and over two years of available survival data. None of the glioblastoma patients carried an isocitrate dehydrogenase mutation, although molecular status otherwise varied. PBMC collection took place before vaccination, two weeks after the third vaccination, and at tumor progression if progression occurred. Genomic DNA was extracted with the Qiagen DNeasy Blood extraction Kit. General study outcomes and caveats: TCR clonality showed no direct relationship with survival, which suggests that a diverse polyclonal response may matter. The cohort was small and heterogeneous, only a few patients had full blood and tumor sets, and even fewer had initial-recurrent tumor pairs. The three-group TCR overlap response model was characterized as speculative, and prospective validation of the model was stated to be required. Longer time to progression and overall survival after dendritic cell vaccination were predicted by higher estimated pretreatment TIL content.

The table lists this clone with a count of one. The specificity of this receptor is unknown. Per-base quality was not reported, and no clone a single base away is much larger than it. The immunoSEQ assay amplified TCRB CDR3 regions from approximately 2 micrograms of genomic DNA, or from all available DNA when less than that amount was available. Multiplex PCR used 60 forward primers for TCR V beta segments and 13 reverse primers for J beta segments. To estimate the number of reads per starting template, synthetic control templates were added to each sample at limiting dilution. Sequencing produced 87 bp reads on the Illumina HiSeq System. In the paper's pipeline: PCR and sequencing errors were removed by a nearest neighbor algorithm that merged closely related sequences. TCR overlap was defined as the percentage of unique tumor TCR beta sequences that were also found in the peripheral blood of the same patient. Held by TCRdb, this immuneACCESS table contains in-frame sequences only and omits some clones. Under half of the omission traces to an unresolved V gene where checked; the cause of the rest is unknown. D and trimming were read from the DNA, whereas the V and J calls and clone size are those reported in that table. The sample includes roughly 100,000 clones, with 81% observed a single time. The ten largest clones add up to 12% of the sample.

The sample consisted of blood, taken before dendritic cell vaccination. The receptor was isolated from a human donor with glioblastoma.

This receptor carries the CDR3 CASSLRWTGSSGANVLTF. The DNA sequence is given as TGTGCCAGCAGCTTACGATGGACAGGGTCCTCTGGGGCCAACGTCCTGACTTTC. The V gene is TRBV7-8 and the J gene is TRBJ2-6; TRBD1 fits 8 bases in the junction. V lost 2 bases and J lost 0 bases, and the count of bases not matched to a germline gene is 6. Spanning cysteine to phenylalanine, the CDR3 consists of 18 amino acids. The kept DNA is CDR3 alone, 54 bases in frame from the first base. Sequences SGHVS (CDR1) and FQNEAQ (CDR2) are obtained from the germline V gene.